The 30 T cell receptor beta chains below come from one sample, sequenced in a study of regulatory T cells in long-lasting Graves disease. As for time point: newly diagnosed GD, antithyroid drugs for less than 3 months. RNA isolated from PBMCs was used to make the TCR library. Relying on iRepertoire HTBI primers and Arm-PCR of CDR3 regions, the team built TCR beta libraries. A single record per CDR3 protein comes from TCRdb applying MiXCR to the multiplex PCR reads. Of about 430,000 distinct CDR3 sequences listed, over 12% are singletons. This same sample was also taken into another study, of T cells in Graves' hyperthyroidism and ophthalmopathy.

The input for sequencing was peripheral blood mononuclear cells (PBMCs), taken at new diagnosis, from a patient treated with antithyroid drugs. Receptor source: a middle-aged woman with Graves disease.

On this clonotype itself: Possible read error: a much larger clone is one base away. The chain couples TRBV7-2 to TRBJ2-3, with 9 nucleotides matching TRBD2. This CDR3 has 15 amino acids. In germline, CDR1 is SGHTA, CDR2 FQGNSA. CDR3 region: CASSLLAGITDAQYF. CDR3 nucleotides: TGTGCCAGCAGCTTACTAGCGGGAATCACAGATGCGCAGTATTTT.

Notes on this clonotype: A read error is possible here, since a much larger clone lies one base away. The J gene is TRBJ1-1, the V gene TRBV6-4; TRBD1 matches at 8 bases. CDR1 MRHNA and CDR2 SNTAGT come from the germline V gene. This CDR3 is built from 16 residues. The DNA for the CDR3 is TGTGCCAGCAGTGACTTCCTGGGACAGGAGAACACTGAAGCTTCCTTT. Translation gives CASSDFLGQENTEASF.

At least ten counts were recorded for this clonotype. The chain couples TRBV28 to TRBJ2-7; the match to TRBD2 covers 7 bases. The CDR3 extends over 14 amino acids. V shed 7 bases and J 4 bases; nucleotides not matched to a gene: 10. Germline CDR1 reads MDHEN; CDR2 reads SYDVKM. The CDR3 reads CASTLRGSVYEQYF. The CDR3 DNA sequence: TGTGCCAGCACCTTACGCGGGAGTGTGTACGAGCAGTACTTC.

This chain uses TRBV2 with TRBJ2-1; tentatively, D is TRBD2 (5 bases). The ends were cut back, 6 bases at V and 6 bases at J, with 18 bases in the middle. Germline lookup yields CDR1 SNHLY and CDR2 FYNNEI. The CDR3 sequence is 15 residues long. In DNA form, the CDR3 reads TGTGCCAGCAGGCGGACTTACATAACGGTCAATGAGCAGTTCTTC. It encodes CASRRTYITVNEQFF.

There are a few counts of this clonotype. J is TRBJ1-2 and V is TRBV15; weak D call: TRBD1 (6 bases). The CDR3 spans 14 residues. Germline V gives CDR1 LNHNV, CDR2 YYDKDF (reference sequence). The V end lost 3 bases, the J end lost 1 base, and 9 bases lay between the germline ends. The CDR3 reads CATSRDSVNYGYTF. The CDR3, as DNA: TGTGCCACCAGCAGGGACAGTGTTAACTATGGCTACACCTTC.

This clonotype has a count of ten or more. This CDR3 reads CASSLGQGNEKLFF. CDR3 nucleotide sequence: TGTGCCAGCAGCTTAGGACAGGGCAATGAAAAACTGTTTTTT. The chain employs TRBV11-2 and TRBJ1-4; the match to TRBD1 covers 7 bases. The V segment lost 1 base and the J segment 5 bases; nucleotides outside the gene matches: 1. CDR1 and CDR2 (germline): SGHAT, FQNNGV. The CDR3 runs 14 residues.

This clonotype was counted ten times or more. This chain uses TRBV30 with TRBJ2-5; tentative D call: TRBD2 (7 bases). The germline gives CDR1 GTSNPN, CDR2 SVGIG (reference sequence). The CDR3 runs to 14 residues. Trimming stripped 3 bases from V and 5 bases from J, with 16 bases between. The CDR3 protein is CAWSVAGAFETQYF. CDR3 coding DNA: TGTGCCTGGAGCGTGGCGGGGGCTTTCGAGACCCAGTACTTC.

The chain joins TRBV7-6 to TRBJ1-2; no reliable D call. This CDR3 spans 19 amino acids. V lost 1 base to trimming and J lost 2 bases, with 23 bases between them. CDR1 is SGHVS and CDR2 is FNYEAQ in the germline V gene. Here the CDR3 reads CASSLGSSKQTLRNYGYTF. The CDR3 DNA reads TGTGCCAGCAGCTTAGGGTCGAGTAAACAGACCCTCAGAAACTATGGCTACACCTTC.

This clonotype was observed many times. The J gene is TRBJ1-2, the V gene TRBV13; weak D call: TRBD1 (6 bases). The CDR3 consists of 13 residues. Trimming pared 5 bases from V and 7 bases from J, leaving 14 bases between. Germline V gene lookup returns CDR1 PRHDT and CDR2 FYEKMQ (reference sequence). The DNA of the CDR3 is TGTGCCAGCAGCGGGAGCTCAGGGGTTGGCTACACCTTC. As protein: CASSGSSGVGYTF.

This clonotype has a count of ten or more. The rearrangement joins TRBV28 to TRBJ2-1, with 9 bases matching TRBD2. CDR1 and CDR2 (germline): MDHEN, SYDVKM. The CDR3 runs 15 residues. Germline trimming cut 8 bases from V and 7 bases from J; bases unmatched to any gene: 12. The CDR3 region has the DNA TGTGCCAGCCTAGGGGTAGCGGGAGACGGGAATGAGCAGTTCTTC. This gives the protein CASLGVAGDGNEQFF. The whole variable domain, filled in from reference TRBV28 and TRBJ2-1, reads DVKVTQSSRYLVKRTGEKVFLECVQDMDHENMFWYRQDPGLGLRLIYFSYDVKMKEKGDIPEGYSVSREKKERFSLILESASTNQTSMYLCASLGVAGDGNEQFFGPGTRLTVL.

The genes are TRBV7-2 and TRBJ1-4; D not certain. V was trimmed by 5 bases and J by 10 bases, leaving 11 bases between them. This CDR3 spans 12 amino acids. CDR1 and CDR2 (germline): SGHTA, FQGNSA. CDR3 protein: CASSEGWGKLFF. CDR3 DNA sequence: TGTGCCAGCAGCGAAGGCTGGGGAAAACTGTTTTTT.

This clonotype was recorded at least ten times. The DNA for the CDR3 is TGTGCCAGCAGTTTATGGGGACAGGGTGGGCTGAACACTGAAGCTTTCTTT. It is translated as CASSLWGQGGLNTEAFF. The rearrangement joins TRBV28 to TRBJ1-1; TRBD1 aligns across 9 bases. In germline, CDR1 is MDHEN, CDR2 SYDVKM. The J segment lost 0 bases and the V segment lost 0 bases, leaving 5 bases of the junction unmatched. CDR3 length: 17 amino acids.

This clonotype was detected many times. The chain employs TRBV5-1 and TRBJ1-1, with D perhaps matching TRBD1 (5 bases). This CDR3 contains 14 residues. V lost 3 bases, J lost 1 base, and 10 bases lay in between. Germline V lookup: CDR1 SGHRS, CDR2 YFSETQ. The CDR3 sequence: CASSSTGANTEAFF. For the CDR3, the DNA is TGCGCCAGCAGCTCTACAGGCGCGAACACTGAAGCTTTCTTT.

At least ten counts were recorded for this clonotype. The chain couples TRBV28 to TRBJ2-1; D is possibly TRBD1 (6 bases). Germline values: CDR1 MDHEN, CDR2 SYDVKM. Between the trimmed V and J ends, which lost 8 bases and 2 bases, there was a span of 16 bases. This CDR3 contains 15 residues. The CDR3 reads CASLTTGLAYNEQFF. CDR3 nucleotides: TGTGCCAGCCTTACGACAGGCCTGGCCTACAATGAGCAGTTCTTC.

The sample holds many counts of this clonotype. The chain joins TRBV27 to TRBJ2-3, with TRBD2 matching 7 bases. This CDR3 has 16 amino acids. Germline lookup yields CDR1 MNHEY and CDR2 SMNVEV (reference sequence). The ends lost 5 bases at V and 0 bases at J; junction bases unmatched: 8. CDR3 nucleotides: TGTGCCAGCAGTATGCTAGCGGAAACTAGCACAGATACGCAGTATTTT. This codes for CASSMLAETSTDTQYF.

This rearrangement joins TRBV20-1 to TRBJ2-1, with 14 bases aligning to TRBD2. CDR1 is DFQATT and CDR2 is SNEGSKA in the germline V gene (reference sequence). The V gene end was trimmed by 0 bases and the J gene end by 4 bases; junction bases not matched to a gene: 8. The CDR3 has 18 residues. CDR3 in amino acids: CSARDEGLAGGIYNEQFF. The CDR3 coding sequence is TGCAGTGCTAGAGATGAAGGACTAGCGGGAGGCATTTACAATGAGCAGTTCTTC.

The chain joins TRBV19 to TRBJ2-1, with 7 bases lining up with TRBD2. CDR1 LNHDA and CDR2 SQIVND come from the germline V gene (reference sequence). V lost 7 bases to trimming and J lost 0 bases; unmatched junction nucleotides: 9. This CDR3 comprises 16 residues. The CDR3 spells CASKALSGISYNEQFF. The CDR3 bases are TGTGCCAGTAAAGCCCTCAGCGGGATCTCCTACAATGAGCAGTTCTTC. The whole variable domain, filled in from reference TRBV19 and TRBJ2-1, reads DGGITQSPKYLFRKEGQNVTLSCEQNLNHDAMYWYRQDPGQGLRLIYYSQIVNDFQKGDIAEGYSVSREKKESFPLTVTSAQKNPTAFYLCASKALSGISYNEQFFGPGTRLTVL.

The genes are TRBV5-5 and TRBJ1-5; D ambiguous. V dropped 1 base and J dropped 5 bases, with 7 bases sitting between them. The CDR3 sequence is 13 residues long. Germline-derived CDR1 and CDR2 are SGHKS and YYEKEE (reference sequence). For the CDR3, the DNA is TGTGCCAGCAGCTTGAGCATTGATCAGCCCCAGCATTTT. It codes for CASSLSIDQPQHF.

V is TRBV28 and J is TRBJ2-1; the match to TRBD2 covers 9 bases. The V and J ends lost 2 bases and 2 bases, in that order; junction bases with no gene match: 7. CDR1 MDHEN and CDR2 SYDVKM come from the germline V gene. CDR3 length: 17 residues. Written as DNA, the CDR3 is TGTGCCAGCAGTTTAGCCCTAGGGACTAGCCCCTACAATGAGCAGTTCTTC. Protein sequence: CASSLALGTSPYNEQFF. Complete variable domain (other parts from reference TRBV28 and TRBJ2-1): DVKVTQSSRYLVKRTGEKVFLECVQDMDHENMFWYRQDPGLGLRLIYFSYDVKMKEKGDIPEGYSVSREKKERFSLILESASTNQTSMYLCASSLALGTSPYNEQFFGPGTRLTVL.

The chain couples TRBV14 to TRBJ2-7, with D unresolved. Trimming shortened V by 1 base and J by 4 bases, and 11 bases separated the two germline ends. This CDR3 spans 14 amino acids. CDR1 SGHDN and CDR2 FVKESK come from the germline V gene. The CDR3 DNA sequence: TGTGCCAGCAGCCAAGTCGGCCAGATATACGAGCAGTACTTC. It yields the protein CASSQVGQIYEQYF.

This clonotype was found many times. The chain has TRBV5-1 and TRBJ2-7, with a tentative D call TRBD1 (5 bases). The germline gives CDR1 SGHRS, CDR2 YFSETQ. The CDR3 length is 15 residues. V was trimmed by 4 bases and J by 1 base, leaving 15 bases between them. CDR3 bases: TGCGCCAGCAGCACCAACGCAGGGTTTTCCTACGAGCAGTACTTC. Its translation: CASSTNAGFSYEQYF.

This clonotype was observed a handful of times. V is TRBV7-2 and J is TRBJ2-6; D is uncertain. V was clipped by 1 base and J by 4 bases, with 11 bases between them. Germline CDR1 SGHTA, CDR2 FQGNSA. CDR3 length: 16 residues. CDR3 coding DNA: TGTGCCAGCAGCTTAGAGGACGCGTGGGGGGCCAACGTCCTGACTTTC. It encodes CASSLEDAWGANVLTF.

In its sample, this clonotype was seen a few times. A much larger clone lies a single base off, so this may be a read error. This chain connects TRBV7-9 to TRBJ2-1; 8 bases line up with TRBD2. Germline loops: CDR1 SEHNR, CDR2 FQNEAQ (reference sequence). CDR3 length: 18 residues. The CDR3 nucleotides read TGTGCCAGCAGCCATCCTGCGGGGGGAGTCTGGTCCTACAATGGGCAGTTCTTC. Its protein product is CASSHPAGGVWSYNGQFF.

The V gene is TRBV11-3, the J gene TRBJ2-1; D not certain. The CDR3 covers 16 residues. V shed 0 bases and J shed 4 bases, with 13 bases lying between them. The germline V gene has CDR1 SGHNT and CDR2 YENEEA. The DNA for the CDR3 is TGTGCCAGCAGCTTAGATGCGGAGCGCCTTTACAATGAGCAGTTCTTC. Encoded protein: CASSLDAERLYNEQFF.

The sample holds many counts of this clonotype. The chain uses TRBV7-2 and TRBJ2-2; D unresolved. Germline V lookup: CDR1 SGHTA, CDR2 FQGNSA. The CDR3 is 13 amino acids. Trimming shortened V by 3 bases and J by 5 bases, and 7 bases separated the two germline ends. This chain's CDR3 is CASSLSRTGELFF. CDR3 DNA: TGTGCCAGCAGCTTGAGTCGGACCGGGGAGCTGTTTTTT.

This clonotype was counted many times. The V call is TRBV5-1, the J call TRBJ2-7, with 9 bases lining up with TRBD1. V was clipped by 4 bases and J by 3 bases; unmatched bases: 14. This CDR3 contains 17 residues. Looked up from germline, CDR1 is SGHRS and CDR2 is YFSETQ. CDR3: CASSLLGTGQGIYEQYF. CDR3 in DNA: TGCGCCAGCAGCCTCCTTGGGACCGGACAGGGGATCTACGAGCAGTACTTC.

The chain uses TRBV25-1 and TRBJ2-7; no firm D call. CDR1 and CDR2 (germline): MGHDK, SYGVNS. The CDR3 has 11 residues. Trimming cost V 7 bases and J 3 bases, with 7 bases left between them. The CDR3 sequence is CASKKHYEQYF. The DNA of the CDR3 is TGTGCCAGCAAAAAACACTACGAGCAGTACTTC.

In regard to this clonotype: An end of the junction does not agree with germline; a read error may underlie this. This chain links TRBV29-1 with TRBJ1-1, with D possibly TRBD1 on 5 matching bases. The germline V gene has CDR1 SQVTM and CDR2 ANQGSEA. The CDR3 sequence is 12 residues long. The CDR3 is CSGEGGDTEAFF. In DNA, the CDR3 is TGCAGCGGTGAAGGAGGGGACACTGAAGCTTTCTTT.

The sample holds many counts of this clonotype. The chain is built from TRBV15 and TRBJ1-1, with TRBD1 matching over 7 bases. The V and J ends lost 5 bases and 3 bases, in that order; junction bases with no gene match: 12. From germline, CDR1 is LNHNV and CDR2 YYDKDF (reference sequence). The CDR3 has 16 amino acids. The CDR3 sequence is CATSSKERQGYTEAFF. In DNA form, the CDR3 reads TGTGCCACCAGCTCGAAGGAGAGACAGGGATACACTGAAGCTTTCTTT.

Note on this clonotype: A junction boundary mismatches the germline segment, possibly from a read error. The rearrangement uses TRBV19 and TRBJ2-1; tentative D call: TRBD1 (6 bases). Germline V lookup: CDR1 LNHDA, CDR2 SQIVND (reference sequence). This CDR3 is built from 13 residues. This CDR3 reads CASSTGQYNGQFF. The DNA of the CDR3 is TGTGCCAGTAGTACTGGACAGTACAATGGGCAGTTCTTC.